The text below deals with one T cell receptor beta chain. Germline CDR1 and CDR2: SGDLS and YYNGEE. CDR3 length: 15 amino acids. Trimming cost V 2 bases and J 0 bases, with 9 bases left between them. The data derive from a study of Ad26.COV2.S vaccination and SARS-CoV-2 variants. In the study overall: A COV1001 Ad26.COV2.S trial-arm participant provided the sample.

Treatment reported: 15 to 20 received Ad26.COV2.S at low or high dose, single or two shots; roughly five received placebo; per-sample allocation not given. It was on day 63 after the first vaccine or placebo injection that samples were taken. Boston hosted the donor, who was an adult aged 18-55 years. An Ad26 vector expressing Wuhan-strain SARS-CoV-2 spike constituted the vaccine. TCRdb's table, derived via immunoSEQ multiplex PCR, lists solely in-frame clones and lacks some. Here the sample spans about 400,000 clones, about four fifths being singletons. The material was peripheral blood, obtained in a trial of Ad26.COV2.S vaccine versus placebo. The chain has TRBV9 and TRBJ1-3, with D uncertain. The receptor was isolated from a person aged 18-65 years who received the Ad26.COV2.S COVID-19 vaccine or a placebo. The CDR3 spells CASSVRAFSGNTIYF. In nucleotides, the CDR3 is TGTGCCAGCAGCGTTAGGGCGTTCTCTGGAAACACCATATATTTT.